This is a list of T cell receptor beta chains from one sample in a study of T cell responses to AZD1222 COVID-19 vaccine. Measured with immunoSEQ multiplex PCR; TCRdb has only the in-frame clones, and not every one. The data contain 250,000 to 300,000 clones, roughly 93% of them singletons. Material: peripheral blood, obtained 28 days after the second AZD1222 dose. The source of these receptors is an adult who received the AZD1222 COVID-19 vaccine. Each CDR3 is given with its conserved first and last residue. Each record gives: clone size, D gene, J gene, V gene, CDR3 DNA, CDR3 protein. The D gene is left open where the match is weak. Clone size is given for some rows only: seen once, a few or many times, or a class if the clone is expanded.

NA | TRBD1 | TRBJ1-2 | TRBV5-4 | TGTGCCAGCAGCATACAGGGGGCGAATGGCTACACCTTC | CASSIQGANGYTF
NA | NA | TRBJ2-2 | TRBV28 | TGTGCCAGCAGTTTTGGCGGGGAGCTGTTTTTT | CASSFGGELFF
NA | NA | TRBJ2-7 | TRBV20-1 | TGCAGTGCTAGTTCCTCCAGCAGGGGACCCTACGAGCAGTACTTC | CSASSSSRGPYEQYF
few | NA | TRBJ1-5 | TRBV9 | TGTGCCAGCAGCGCCGGACATAAATCCAATCAGCCCCAGCATTTT | CASSAGHKSNQPQHF
NA | TRBD2 | TRBJ2-5 | TRBV7-9 | TGTGCCAGCAGCTTAGGAGGCGGGAGGGAAGGAGGAGAGACCCAGTACTTC | CASSLGGGREGGETQYF
NA | NA | TRBJ1-3 | TRBV2 | TGTGCCAGCACCAAGGGCCAAGCACGAGGAAACACCATATATTTT | CASTKGQARGNTIYF
NA | NA | TRBJ1-5 | TRBV27 | TGTGCCAGCAGCCTCCCGGGGAGCAATCAGCCCCAGCATTTT | CASSLPGSNQPQHF
NA | NA | TRBJ1-1 | TRBV14 | TGTGCCAGCAGCCATGGGGGGCAGGCTTTCTTT | CASSHGGQAFF
NA | NA | TRBJ1-2 | TRBV9 | TGTGCCAGCAGCGACTCTTGGGCGGGCGGCTACACCTTC | CASSDSWAGGYTF
NA | NA | TRBJ2-1 | TRBV11-2 | TGTGCCAGCAGCGGGGGCCTAAGCGGAAGATTTGCAGACAATGAGCAGTTCTTC | CASSGGLSGRFADNEQFF
NA | NA | TRBJ1-1 | TRBV10-3 | TGTGCCGCAACGGCAGGCGGATCGATCGGCACTGAAGCTTTCTTT | CAATAGGSIGTEAFF
NA | NA | TRBJ2-7 | TRBV5-4 | TGTGCCAGCAGCTTGCCCGGGGCCTACGAGCAGTACTTC | CASSLPGAYEQYF
NA | NA | TRBJ2-6 | TRBV19 | TGTGCCAGTAGTGGGTTGCGTTGGGGCCCTGGGGCCAACGTCCTGACTTTC | CASSGLRWGPGANVLTF
NA | NA | TRBJ2-1 | TRBV2 | TGTGCCAGCAGTGAAGCGGCCTCCTACAATGAGCAGTTCTTC | CASSEAASYNEQFF
NA | NA | TRBJ2-7 | TRBV7-2 | TGTGCCAGCAGCTTAGCGTCCGGCCCTCGGGAGCAGTACTTC | CASSLASGPREQYF
NA | NA | TRBJ1-6 | TRBV21-1 | TGTGCCAGCAGCAAAGGGACAGATAATTCACCCCTCCACTTT | CASSKGTDNSPLHF
NA | NA | TRBJ2-7 | TRBV5-6 | TGTGCCAGCAGCTTTGGGGCAGAGAACGAGCAGTACTTC | CASSFGAENEQYF
NA | NA | TRBJ1-1 | TRBV7-9 | TGTGCCAGCAGCTTACGGGAGACTGAAGCTTTCTTT | CASSLRETEAFF
once | TRBD1 | TRBJ2-7 | TRBV19 | TGTGCCAGTAGTTTCGACAGGGCCTTTGGCTACGAGCAGTACTTC | CASSFDRAFGYEQYF
NA | NA | TRBJ1-5 | TRBV19 | TGTGCCAGCCAAAGGCAGGGCAATCAGCCCCAGCATTTT | CASQRQGNQPQHF
NA | NA | TRBJ2-7 | TRBV27 | TGTGCCAGCAGCCACAGAGCCCCCTACGAGCAGTACTTC | CASSHRAPYEQYF
NA | TRBD1 | TRBJ1-2 | TRBV10-1 | TGCGCCAGCAGTCCCGGGACAGGGGTTTTTAGTGGCTACACCTTC | CASSPGTGVFSGYTF
NA | NA | TRBJ1-1 | TRBV7-3 | TGTGCCAGCAGCGTTCAGGTTGGGACTGAAGCTTTCTTT | CASSVQVGTEAFF
NA | TRBD1 | TRBJ1-2 | TRBV18 | TGTGCCAGCTCAGCTGAACAGGGGGCGCAAGGCTACACCTTC | CASSAEQGAQGYTF
NA | NA | TRBJ1-1 | TRBV5-1 | TGCGCCAGCAGCCCCGGGCCTGTTGATATGAACACTGAAGCTTTCTTT | CASSPGPVDMNTEAFF
few | NA | TRBJ2-7 | TRBV4-1 | TGCGCCAGCAGCCAAAGTACAGGGACCTACGAGCAGTACTTC | CASSQSTGTYEQYF
NA | TRBD2 | TRBJ2-7 | TRBV5-5 | TGTGCCAGCAGCTTGATCCCGGGGGGCTCCTACGAGCAGTACTTC | CASSLIPGGSYEQYF
once | NA | TRBJ2-1 | TRBV5-1 | TGCGCCAGCAGCTTAGGACAGAGCTCCTACAATGAGCAGTTCTTC | CASSLGQSSYNEQFF
NA | TRBD1 | TRBJ1-6 | TRBV7-9 | TGTGCCAGCAGCCAGGGACAGGGAGGTTCACCCCTCCACTTT | CASSQGQGGSPLHF
NA | TRBD1 | TRBJ2-2 | TRBV19 | TGTGCCAGCACGACTCCGGGACAGGAAGCCGGGGAGCTGTTTTTT | CASTTPGQEAGELFF
NA | NA | TRBJ1-2 | TRBV6-2/TRBV6-3 | TGTGCCAGCAGTTACTCAGCGTTCTATGGCTACACCTTC | CASSYSAFYGYTF
NA | NA | TRBJ2-1 | TRBV11-2 | TGTGCCAGCAGCTGGCGCATCGGGAATGAGCAGTTCTTC | CASSWRIGNEQFF
NA | NA | TRBJ1-5 | TRBV5-1 | TGCGCCAGCCGTCAGACAGCTAATAGCAATCAGCCCCAGCATTTT | CASRQTANSNQPQHF
NA | NA | TRBJ2-7 | TRBV6-5 | TGTGCCAGCAGTTACTCGTCGGGGGTATTCTACGAGCAGTACTTC | CASSYSSGVFYEQYF
NA | TRBD2 | TRBJ2-1 | TRBV7-8 | TGTGCCAGCAGTCTCGTCACGCGCCAGCTAGCGGGAGGGCCCTTCAATGAGCAGTTCTTC | CASSLVTRQLAGGPFNEQFF
NA | NA | TRBJ1-2 | TRBV7-8 | TGTGCCAGCAGCTTAGACGGCAGGGGAGACTACACCTTC | CASSLDGRGDYTF
NA | TRBD1 | TRBJ2-2 | TRBV5-1 | TGCGCCAGCAGCTTGGTTAGGGGACAGGGGGACACCGGGGAGCTGTTTTTT | CASSLVRGQGDTGELFF
once | NA | TRBJ1-5 | TRBV7-9 | TGTGCCAGCAGCTCAGGGACGGACGGTCTATCGCCCCAGCATTTT | CASSSGTDGLSPQHF
few | NA | TRBJ1-5 | TRBV21-1 | TGTGCCAGCAGCAAAGGGGGTTTTTGGGTACCTAGCAATCAGCCCCAGCATTTT | CASSKGGFWVPSNQPQHF
once | TRBD1 | TRBJ2-2 | TRBV19 | TGTGCCAGTAGCCACTACAGGGGGCGGATGGACACCGGGGAGCTGTTTTTT | CASSHYRGRMDTGELFF
NA | TRBD1 | TRBJ1-1 | TRBV28 | TGTGCCAGCAGTTCCTTAGGACAGGGCTTTACTGAAGCTTTCTTT | CASSSLGQGFTEAFF
once | NA | TRBJ1-6 | TRBV7-9 | TGTGCCAGCAGCTTGACAGCACATTCACCCCTCCACTTT | CASSLTAHSPLHF
NA | NA | TRBJ2-1 | TRBV7-2 | TGTGCCAGCAGCTTAGCGTCGGCCAGCTCCTACAATGAGCAGTTCTTC | CASSLASASSYNEQFF
NA | NA | TRBJ2-3 | TRBV6-5 | TGTGCCAGCCAACCCCCTGGAACAGATACGCAGTATTTT | CASQPPGTDTQYF
once | NA | TRBJ1-6 | TRBV4-1 | TGCGCCAACCCTACTACCCTCCCAAGGGGTTCACCCCTCCACTTT | CANPTTLPRGSPLHF